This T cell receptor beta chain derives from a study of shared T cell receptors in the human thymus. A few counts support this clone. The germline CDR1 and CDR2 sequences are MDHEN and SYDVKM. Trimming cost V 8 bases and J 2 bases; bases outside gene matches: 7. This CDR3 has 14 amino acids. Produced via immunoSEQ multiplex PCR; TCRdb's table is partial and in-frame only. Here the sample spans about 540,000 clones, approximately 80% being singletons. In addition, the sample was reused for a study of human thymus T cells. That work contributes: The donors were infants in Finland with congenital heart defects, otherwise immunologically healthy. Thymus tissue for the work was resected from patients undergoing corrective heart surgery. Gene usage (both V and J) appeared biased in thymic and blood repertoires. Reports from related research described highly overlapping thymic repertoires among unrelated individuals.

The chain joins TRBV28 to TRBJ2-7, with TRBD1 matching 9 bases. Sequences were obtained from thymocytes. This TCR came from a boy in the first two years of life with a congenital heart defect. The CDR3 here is CASHRDRGTYEQYF. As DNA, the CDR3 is TGTGCCAGCCACCGAGACAGGGGGACCTACGAGCAGTACTTC.